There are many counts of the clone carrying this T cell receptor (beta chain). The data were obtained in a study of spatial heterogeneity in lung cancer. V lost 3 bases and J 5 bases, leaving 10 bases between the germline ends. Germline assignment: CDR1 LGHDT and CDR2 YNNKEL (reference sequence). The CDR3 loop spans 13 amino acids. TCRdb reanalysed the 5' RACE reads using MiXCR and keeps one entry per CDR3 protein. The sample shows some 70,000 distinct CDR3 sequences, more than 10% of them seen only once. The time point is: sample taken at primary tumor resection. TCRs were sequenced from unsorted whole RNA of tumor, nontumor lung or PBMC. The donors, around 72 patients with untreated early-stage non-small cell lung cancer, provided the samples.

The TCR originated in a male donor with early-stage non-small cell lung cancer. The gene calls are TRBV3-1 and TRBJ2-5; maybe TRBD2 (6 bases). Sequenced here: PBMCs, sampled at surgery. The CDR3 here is CASSQSAGETQYF. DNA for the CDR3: TGTGCCAGCAGCCAGTCGGCGGGGGAGACCCAGTACTTC.